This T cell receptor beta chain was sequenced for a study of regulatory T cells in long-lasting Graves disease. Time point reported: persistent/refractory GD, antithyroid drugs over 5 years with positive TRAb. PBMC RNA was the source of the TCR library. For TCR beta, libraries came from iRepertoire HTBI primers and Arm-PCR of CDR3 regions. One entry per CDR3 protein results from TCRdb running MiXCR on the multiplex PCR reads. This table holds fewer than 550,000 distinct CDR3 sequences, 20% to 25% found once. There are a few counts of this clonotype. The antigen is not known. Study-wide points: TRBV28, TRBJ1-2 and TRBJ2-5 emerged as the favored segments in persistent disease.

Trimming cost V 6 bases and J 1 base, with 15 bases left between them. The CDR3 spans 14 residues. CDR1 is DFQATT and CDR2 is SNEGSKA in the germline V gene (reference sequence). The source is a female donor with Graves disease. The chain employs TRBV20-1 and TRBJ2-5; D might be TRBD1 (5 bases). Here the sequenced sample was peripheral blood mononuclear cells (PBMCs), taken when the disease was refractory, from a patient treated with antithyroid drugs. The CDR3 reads CSARKSGSQETQYF. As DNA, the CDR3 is TGCAGTGCGCGGAAGTCAGGGTCCCAAGAGACCCAGTACTTC.